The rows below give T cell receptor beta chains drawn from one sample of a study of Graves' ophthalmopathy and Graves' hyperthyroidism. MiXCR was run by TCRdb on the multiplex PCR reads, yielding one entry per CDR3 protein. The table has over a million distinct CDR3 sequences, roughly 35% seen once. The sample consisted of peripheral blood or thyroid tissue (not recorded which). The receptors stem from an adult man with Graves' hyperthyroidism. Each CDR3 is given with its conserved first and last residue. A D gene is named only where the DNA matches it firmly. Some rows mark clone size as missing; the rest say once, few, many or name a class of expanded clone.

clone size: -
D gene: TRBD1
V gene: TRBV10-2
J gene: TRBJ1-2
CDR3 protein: CACSEAGQGLNYGYTF
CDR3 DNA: TGCGCCTGCAGTGAGGCGGGACAGGGGCTCAACTATGGCTACACCTTC

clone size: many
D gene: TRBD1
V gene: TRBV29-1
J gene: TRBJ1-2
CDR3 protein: CSVEGRDSQYGYTF
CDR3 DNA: TGCAGCGTTGAGGGTCGGGACAGTCAGTATGGCTACACCTTC

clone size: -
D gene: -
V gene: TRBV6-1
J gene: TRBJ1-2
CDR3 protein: CASSERGVGRDYGYTF
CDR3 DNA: TGTGCCAGCAGTGAACGGGGGGTAGGTCGGGACTATGGCTACACCTTC

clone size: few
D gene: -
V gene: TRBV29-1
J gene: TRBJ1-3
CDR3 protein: CSVDEGTSSGNTIYF
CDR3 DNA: TGCAGCGTTGACGAGGGAACGAGCTCTGGAAACACCATATATTTT

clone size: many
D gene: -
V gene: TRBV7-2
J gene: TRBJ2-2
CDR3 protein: CASSPVRTGELFF
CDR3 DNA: TGTGCCAGCAGCCCCGTGAGGACCGGGGAGCTGTTTTTT

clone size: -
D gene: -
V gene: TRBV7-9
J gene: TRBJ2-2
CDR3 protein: CASSFQPAGAGAFAGELFF
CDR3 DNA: TGTGCCAGCAGCTTTCAACCCGCTGGGGCAGGGGCGTTCGCCGGGGAGCTGTTTTTT

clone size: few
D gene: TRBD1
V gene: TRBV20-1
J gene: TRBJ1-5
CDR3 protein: CSAYRTGYNQPQHF
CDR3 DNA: TGCAGTGCTTATCGGACAGGGTATAATCAGCCCCAGCATTTT

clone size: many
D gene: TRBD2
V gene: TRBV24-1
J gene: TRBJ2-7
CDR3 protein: CATSVGGSYEQYF
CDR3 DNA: TGTGCCACCAGTGTCGGGGGGTCCTACGAGCAGTACTTC

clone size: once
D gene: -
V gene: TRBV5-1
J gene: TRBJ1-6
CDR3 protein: CASSLAEVLHF
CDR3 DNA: TGCGCCAGCAGCTTGGCGGAAGTCCTCCACTTT

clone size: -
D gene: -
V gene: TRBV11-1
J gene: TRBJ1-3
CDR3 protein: CASSSQPGNTIYF
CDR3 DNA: TGTGCCAGCAGCTCACAACCTGGAAACACCATATATTTT

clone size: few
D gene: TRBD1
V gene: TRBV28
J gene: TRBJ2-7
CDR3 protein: CASSWTGLVDEQYF
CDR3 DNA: TGTGCCAGCAGCTGGACAGGGTTGGTAGACGAGCAGTACTTC

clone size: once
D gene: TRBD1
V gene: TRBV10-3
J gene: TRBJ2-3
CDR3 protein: CATSDPDRVTDTQYF
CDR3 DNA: TGTGCCACCAGTGATCCCGACAGGGTGACAGATACGCAGTATTTT

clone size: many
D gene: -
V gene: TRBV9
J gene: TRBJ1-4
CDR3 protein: CASSVGTGNEKLFF
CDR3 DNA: TGCGCCAGCAGCGTCGGTACAGGGAATGAAAAACTGTTTTTT

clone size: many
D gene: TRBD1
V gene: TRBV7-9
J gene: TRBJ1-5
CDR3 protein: CASSRDRATQPQHF
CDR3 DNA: TGTGCCAGCAGCCGAGACAGGGCAACTCAGCCCCAGCATTTT

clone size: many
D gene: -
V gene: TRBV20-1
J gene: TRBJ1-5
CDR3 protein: CSASPGMAQPQHF
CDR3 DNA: TGCAGTGCTAGCCCCGGTATGGCTCAGCCCCAGCATTTT

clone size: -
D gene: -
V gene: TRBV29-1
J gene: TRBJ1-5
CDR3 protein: CSWGARSGQPQHF
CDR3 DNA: TGCAGCTGGGGGGCAAGATCTGGACAGCCCCAGCATTTT

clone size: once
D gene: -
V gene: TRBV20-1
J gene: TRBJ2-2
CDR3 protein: CSAQPGNTGELFF
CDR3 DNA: TGCAGTGCTCAACCCGGGAACACCGGGGAGCTGTTTTTT

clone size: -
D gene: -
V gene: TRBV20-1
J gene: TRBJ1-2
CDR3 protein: CSAPWDGNYGYTF
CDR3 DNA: TGCAGTGCGCCTTGGGACGGGAACTATGGCTACACCTTC

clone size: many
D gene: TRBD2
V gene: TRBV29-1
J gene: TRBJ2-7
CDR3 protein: CSSILAGAREQYF
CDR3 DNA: TGCAGCTCGATTCTAGCGGGAGCTCGCGAGCAGTACTTC

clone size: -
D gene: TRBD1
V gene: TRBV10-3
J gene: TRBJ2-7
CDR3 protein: CASSNRDSSYEQYF
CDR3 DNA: TGTGCCAGCAGCAACCGGGACAGCTCCTACGAGCAGTACTTC

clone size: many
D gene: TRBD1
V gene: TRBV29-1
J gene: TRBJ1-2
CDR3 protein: CSVEPRFGQAINYGYTF
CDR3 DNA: TGCAGCGTTGAGCCCCGTTTTGGACAGGCTATAAACTATGGCTACACCTTC